Given below is one TCR beta chain in context. This sample is part of a study of shared clonotypes between healthy human individuals. Germline V gene lookup returns CDR1 SGHTA and CDR2 FQGNSA. V lost 8 bases, J lost 0 bases, and 7 bases lay in between. The CDR3 totals 13 residues. Profiling relied on immunoSEQ multiplex PCR, and the TCRdb table lists in-frame clones only, not all of them. The sample consists of under 650,000 clones, 90% to 96% of them appearing once. This chain connects TRBV7-2 to TRBJ1-4; D ambiguous. The material sequenced was naive CD4+ T cells sorted from blood. As for subset: CD45RA+ positively selected. The sequence was obtained from a woman in her 30s in good health. CDR3 sequence: CASAGSTNEKLFF. In DNA, the CDR3 is TGTGCCAGCGCGGGGTCAACTAATGAAAAACTGTTTTTT.